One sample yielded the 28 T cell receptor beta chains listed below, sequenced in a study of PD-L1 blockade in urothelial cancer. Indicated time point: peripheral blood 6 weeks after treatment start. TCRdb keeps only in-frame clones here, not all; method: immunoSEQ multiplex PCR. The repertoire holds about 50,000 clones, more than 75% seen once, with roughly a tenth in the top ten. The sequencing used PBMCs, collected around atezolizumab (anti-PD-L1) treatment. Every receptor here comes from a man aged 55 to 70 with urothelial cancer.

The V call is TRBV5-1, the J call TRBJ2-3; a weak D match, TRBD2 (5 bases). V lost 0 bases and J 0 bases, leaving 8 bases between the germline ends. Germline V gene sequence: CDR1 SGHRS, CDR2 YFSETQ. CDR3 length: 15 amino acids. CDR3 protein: CASSLARGSTDTQYF. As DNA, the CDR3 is TGCGCCAGCAGCTTGGCCCGGGGAAGCACAGATACGCAGTATTTT.

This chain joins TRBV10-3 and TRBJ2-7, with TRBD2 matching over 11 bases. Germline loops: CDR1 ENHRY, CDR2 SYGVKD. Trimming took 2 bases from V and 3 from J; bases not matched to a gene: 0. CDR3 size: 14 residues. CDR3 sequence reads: CAISEGTSGYEQYF. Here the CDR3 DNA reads TGTGCCATCAGTGAGGGGACTAGCGGCTACGAGCAGTACTTC.

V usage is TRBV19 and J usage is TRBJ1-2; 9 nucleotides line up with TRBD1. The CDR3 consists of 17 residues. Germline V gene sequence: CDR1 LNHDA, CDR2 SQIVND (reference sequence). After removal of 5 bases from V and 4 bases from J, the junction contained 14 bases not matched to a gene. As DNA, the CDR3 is TGTGCCAGTAGTCCGGGGACAGGGAGGACAGATCGCTATGGCTACACCTTC. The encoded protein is CASSPGTGRTDRYGYTF.

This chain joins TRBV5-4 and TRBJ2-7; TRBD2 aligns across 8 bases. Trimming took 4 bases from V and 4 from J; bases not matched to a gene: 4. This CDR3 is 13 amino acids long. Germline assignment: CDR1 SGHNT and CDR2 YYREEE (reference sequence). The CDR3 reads CASSRGGLYEQYF. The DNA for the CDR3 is TGTGCCAGCAGCCGGGGGGGGCTTTACGAGCAGTACTTC.

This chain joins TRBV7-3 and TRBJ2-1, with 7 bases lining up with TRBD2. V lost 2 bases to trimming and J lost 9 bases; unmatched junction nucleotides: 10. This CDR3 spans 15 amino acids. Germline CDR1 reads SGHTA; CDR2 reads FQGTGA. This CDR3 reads CASSLSISGRGEQFF. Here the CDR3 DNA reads TGTGCCAGCAGCTTATCGATTTCAGGGAGGGGTGAGCAGTTCTTC.

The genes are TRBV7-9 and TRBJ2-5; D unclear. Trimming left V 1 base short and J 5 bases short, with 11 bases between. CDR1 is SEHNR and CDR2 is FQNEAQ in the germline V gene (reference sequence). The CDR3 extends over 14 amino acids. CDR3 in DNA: TGTGCCAGCAGCTTAGATGCAGGCTGGGAGACCCAGTACTTC. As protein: CASSLDAGWETQYF.

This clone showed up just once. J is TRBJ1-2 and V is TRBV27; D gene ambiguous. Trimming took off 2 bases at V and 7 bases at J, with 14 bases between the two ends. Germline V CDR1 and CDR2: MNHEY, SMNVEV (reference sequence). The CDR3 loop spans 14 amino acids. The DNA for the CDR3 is TGTGCCAGCAGTTTAGGAGGATTTCTCAGTGGCTACACCTTC. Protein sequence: CASSLGGFLSGYTF.

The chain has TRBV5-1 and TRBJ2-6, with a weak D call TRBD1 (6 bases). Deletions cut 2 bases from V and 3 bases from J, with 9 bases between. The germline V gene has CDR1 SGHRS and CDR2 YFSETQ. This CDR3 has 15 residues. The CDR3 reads CASSLQGHGANVLTF. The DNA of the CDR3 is TGCGCCAGCAGCTTACAGGGTCATGGGGCCAACGTCCTGACTTTC.

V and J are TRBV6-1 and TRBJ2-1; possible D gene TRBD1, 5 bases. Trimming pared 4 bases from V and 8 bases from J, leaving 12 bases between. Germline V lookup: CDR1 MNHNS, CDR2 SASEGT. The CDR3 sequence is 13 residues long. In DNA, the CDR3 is TGTGCCAGCAGTGCAGTCCAGGGTTATGAGCAGTTCTTC. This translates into CASSAVQGYEQFF.

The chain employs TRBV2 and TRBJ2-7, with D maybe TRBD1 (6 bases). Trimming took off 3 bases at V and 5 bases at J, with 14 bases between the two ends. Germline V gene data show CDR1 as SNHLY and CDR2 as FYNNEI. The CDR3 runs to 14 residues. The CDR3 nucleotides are TGTGCCAGCAGTGATCTACAGGGTCCCCACGAGCAGTACTTC. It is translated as CASSDLQGPHEQYF.

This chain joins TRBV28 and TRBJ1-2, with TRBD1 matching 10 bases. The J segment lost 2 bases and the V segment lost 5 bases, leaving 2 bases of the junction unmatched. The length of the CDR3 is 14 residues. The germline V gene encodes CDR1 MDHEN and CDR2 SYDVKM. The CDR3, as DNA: TGTGCCAGCAGTAAGACAGGGGGCAACTATGGCTACACCTTC. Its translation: CASSKTGGNYGYTF.

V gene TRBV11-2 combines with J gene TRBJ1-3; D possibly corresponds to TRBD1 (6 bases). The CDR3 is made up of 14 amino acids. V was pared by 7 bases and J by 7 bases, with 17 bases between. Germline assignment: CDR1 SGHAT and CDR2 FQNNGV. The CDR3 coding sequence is TGTGCCAGCACCCCGGGGGGGACAACCAACACCATATATTTT. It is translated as CASTPGGTTNTIYF.

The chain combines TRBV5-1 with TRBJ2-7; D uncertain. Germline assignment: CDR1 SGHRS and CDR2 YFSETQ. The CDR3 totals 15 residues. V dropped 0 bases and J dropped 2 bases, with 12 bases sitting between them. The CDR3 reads CASSLGSTRTYEQYF. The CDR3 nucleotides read TGCGCCAGCAGCTTGGGGTCGACACGCACCTACGAGCAGTACTTC.

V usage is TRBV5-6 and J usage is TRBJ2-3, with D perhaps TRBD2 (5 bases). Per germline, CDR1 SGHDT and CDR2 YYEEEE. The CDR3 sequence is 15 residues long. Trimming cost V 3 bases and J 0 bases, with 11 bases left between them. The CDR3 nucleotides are TGTGCCAGCAGCTCCCGACTACTAAGCACAGATACGCAGTATTTT. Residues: CASSSRLLSTDTQYF. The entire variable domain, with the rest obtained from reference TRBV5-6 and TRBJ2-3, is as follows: DAGVTQSPTHLIKTRGQQVTLRCSPKSGHDTVSWYQQALGQGPQFIFQYYEEEERQRGNFPDRFSGHQFPNYSSELNVNALLLGDSALYLCASSSRLLSTDTQYFGPGTRLTVL.

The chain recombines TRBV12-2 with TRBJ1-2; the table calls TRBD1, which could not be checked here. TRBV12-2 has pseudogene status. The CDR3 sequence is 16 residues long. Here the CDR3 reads CASRLTGTVTNYGYTF. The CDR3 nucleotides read TGTGCAAGTCGCTTAACCGGGACAGTCACTAACTATGGCTACACCTTC.

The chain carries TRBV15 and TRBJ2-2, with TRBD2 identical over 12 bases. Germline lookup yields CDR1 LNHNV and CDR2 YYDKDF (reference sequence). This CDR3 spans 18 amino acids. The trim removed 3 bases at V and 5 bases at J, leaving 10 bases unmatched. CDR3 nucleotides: TGTGCCACCAGCAGTCCGGGACTAGCGGGCTCCAAGACCGGGGAGCTGTTTTTT. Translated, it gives CATSSPGLAGSKTGELFF.

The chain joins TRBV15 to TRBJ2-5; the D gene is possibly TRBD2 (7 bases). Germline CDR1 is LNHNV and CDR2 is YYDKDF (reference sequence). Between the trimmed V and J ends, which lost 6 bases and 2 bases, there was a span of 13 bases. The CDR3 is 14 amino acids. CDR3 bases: TGTGCCACCAGGGCCGAGGGGGGGCAAGAGACCCAGTACTTC. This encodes CATRAEGGQETQYF.

The DNA for the CDR3 is TGTGCCAGCAGTCCCATACAGGGGCGAGACACCATATATTTT. Protein sequence: CASSPIQGRDTIYF. The chain joins TRBV27 to TRBJ1-3, with 7 bases lining up with TRBD1. Germline V CDR1 and CDR2: MNHEY, SMNVEV (reference sequence). The CDR3 consists of 14 residues. V shed 5 bases and J 8 bases; nucleotides not matched to a gene: 9.

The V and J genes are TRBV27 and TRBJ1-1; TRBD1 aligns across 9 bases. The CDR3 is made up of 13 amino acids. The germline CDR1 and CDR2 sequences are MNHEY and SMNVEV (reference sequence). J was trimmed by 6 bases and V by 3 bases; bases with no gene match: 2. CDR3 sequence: CASSFGTGSEAFF. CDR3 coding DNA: TGTGCCAGCAGTTTCGGGACAGGGTCTGAAGCTTTCTTT.

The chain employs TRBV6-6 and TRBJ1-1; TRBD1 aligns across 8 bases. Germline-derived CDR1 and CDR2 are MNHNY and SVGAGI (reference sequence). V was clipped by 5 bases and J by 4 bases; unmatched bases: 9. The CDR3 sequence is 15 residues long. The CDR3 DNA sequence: TGTGCCAGCAGTAAGTCCCGGGACAGGTTCACTGAAGCTTTCTTT. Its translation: CASSKSRDRFTEAFF.

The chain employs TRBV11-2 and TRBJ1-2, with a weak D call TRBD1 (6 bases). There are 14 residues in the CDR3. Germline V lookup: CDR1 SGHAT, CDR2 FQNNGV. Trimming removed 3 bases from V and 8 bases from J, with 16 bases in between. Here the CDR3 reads CASSFSGELNGYTF. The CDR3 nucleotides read TGTGCCAGCAGCTTTTCAGGGGAACTCAACGGCTACACCTTC.

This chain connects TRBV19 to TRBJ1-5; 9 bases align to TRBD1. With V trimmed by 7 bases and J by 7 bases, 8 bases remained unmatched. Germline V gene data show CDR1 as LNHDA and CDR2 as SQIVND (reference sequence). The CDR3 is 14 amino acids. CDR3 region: CASITRQGGQPQHF. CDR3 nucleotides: TGTGCCAGTATAACCCGACAGGGGGGACAGCCCCAGCATTTT.

The CDR3 spells CASSQDMGGYGYTF. DNA of the CDR3: TGTGCCAGCAGCCAAGACATGGGGGGTTATGGCTACACCTTC. The chain joins TRBV14 to TRBJ1-2, with TRBD1 as a possible D gene (5 bases). The V gene's germline CDR1 is SGHDN and CDR2 FVKESK. V was pared by 0 bases and J by 5 bases, with 10 bases between. This CDR3 is built from 14 residues.

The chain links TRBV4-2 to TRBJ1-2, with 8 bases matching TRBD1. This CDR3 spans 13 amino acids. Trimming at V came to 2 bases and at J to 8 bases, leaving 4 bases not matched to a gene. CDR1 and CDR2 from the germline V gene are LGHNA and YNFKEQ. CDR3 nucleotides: TGTGCCAGCAGCCAAAGGACAGGGTTAGGCTACACCTTC. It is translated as CASSQRTGLGYTF.

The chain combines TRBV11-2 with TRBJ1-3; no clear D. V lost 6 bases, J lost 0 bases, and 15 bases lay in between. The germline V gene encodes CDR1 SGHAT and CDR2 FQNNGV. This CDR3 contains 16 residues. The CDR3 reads CASSSKWAYSGNTIYF. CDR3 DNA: TGTGCCAGCAGTTCCAAATGGGCTTACTCTGGAAACACCATATATTTT.

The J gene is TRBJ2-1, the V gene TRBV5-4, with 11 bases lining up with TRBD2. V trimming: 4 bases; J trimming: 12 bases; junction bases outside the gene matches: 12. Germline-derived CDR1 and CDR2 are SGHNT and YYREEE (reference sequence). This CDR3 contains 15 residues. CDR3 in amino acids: CASSRASGGLRGQFF. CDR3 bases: TGTGCCAGCAGCAGGGCTAGCGGGGGGCTGCGTGGGCAGTTCTTC.

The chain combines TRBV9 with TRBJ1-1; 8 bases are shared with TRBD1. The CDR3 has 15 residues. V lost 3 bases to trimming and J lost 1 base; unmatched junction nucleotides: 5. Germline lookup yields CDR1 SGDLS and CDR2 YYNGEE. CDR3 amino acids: CASSARQGSNTEAFF. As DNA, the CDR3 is TGTGCCAGCAGCGCCCGACAGGGGTCGAACACTGAAGCTTTCTTT.

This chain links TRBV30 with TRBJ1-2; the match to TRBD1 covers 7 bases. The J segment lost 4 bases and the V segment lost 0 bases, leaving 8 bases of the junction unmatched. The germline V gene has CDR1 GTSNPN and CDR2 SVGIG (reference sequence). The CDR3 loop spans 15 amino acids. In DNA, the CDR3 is TGTGCCTGGAGTGTAAAAACAGGGGCGGGCTATGGCTACACCTTC. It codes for CAWSVKTGAGYGYTF.